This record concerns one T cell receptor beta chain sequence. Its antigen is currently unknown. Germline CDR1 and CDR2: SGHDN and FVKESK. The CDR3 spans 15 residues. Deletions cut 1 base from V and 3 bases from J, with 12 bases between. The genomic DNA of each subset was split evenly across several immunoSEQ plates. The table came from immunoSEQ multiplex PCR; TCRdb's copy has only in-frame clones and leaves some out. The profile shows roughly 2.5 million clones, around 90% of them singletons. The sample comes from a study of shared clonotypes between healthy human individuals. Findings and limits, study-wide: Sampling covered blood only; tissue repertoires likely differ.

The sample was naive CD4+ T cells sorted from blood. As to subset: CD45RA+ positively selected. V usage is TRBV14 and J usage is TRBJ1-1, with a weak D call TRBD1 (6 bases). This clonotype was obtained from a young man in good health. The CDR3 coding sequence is TGTGCCAGCAGCCAAGTATACTCAGGGGACACTGAAGCTTTCTTT. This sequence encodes CASSQVYSGDTEAFF.